This TCR beta chain was retrieved from a study of shared clonotypes between healthy human individuals. Looking at the study overall: Three CD4 naive, three CD4 memory, two CD8 naive and one CD8 memory plate were used per donor.

Method: immunoSEQ multiplex PCR; TCRdb's copy keeps in-frame clones and lacks some. Of some 2,000,000 clones listed, around 95% are singletons. Points from the study as a whole: Expectations were that clonotype sharing among donors would be affected by sequencing depth.

It was into CD45RA+ naive and CD45RA-negative memory subsets that the CD4+ cells were split. Concerning this clone itself: Its matching antigen is unknown.

From germline, CDR1 is GTSNPN and CDR2 SVGIG (reference sequence). Losses at the gene ends were 3 bases for V and 0 bases for J; bases not matched to a gene: 4. This CDR3 has 15 amino acids. This sequence joins TRBV30 and TRBJ2-3; TRBD2 agrees at 9 bases. Input material: naive CD4+ T cells sorted from blood. Subset: CD45RA+ positively selected. This receptor was taken from a man younger than 30 in good health. The CDR3 bases are TGTGCCTGGAGGGTCGGACTAGCGAGCACAGATACGCAGTATTTT. Translating gives CAWRVGLASTDTQYF.